The rows below give T cell receptor beta chains drawn from one sample of a study of human T cells and chemical hapten exposure. TCRdb re-derived calls from the RACE reads in MiXCR, one entry per CDR3 protein. This table has tens of thousands of distinct CDR3 sequences, 8% to 9% appearing once. The sequencing here drew on whole blood, taken in connection with sensitization to the hapten diphenylcyclopropenone (DPC). These receptors all come from a woman aged 40 to 55 with alopecia areata. Some clones in this sample may be carry-over from other donors' samples. The CDR3 runs from the conserved cysteine through the conserved F or W. A D gene is named only where the DNA matches it firmly. Some rows have no size entry. The others give once, few or many, or a class for an expanded clone.

TRBV28	TRBJ2-4	many	-	TGTGCCAGCAGTCCTCGTCCGACTCGAATTCAGTACTTC	CASSPRPTRIQYF
TRBV7-2	TRBJ2-2	many	-	TGTGCCAGCAGCCCCGGGAGAGTAGCGCAGAACACCGGGGAGCTGTTTTTT	CASSPGRVAQNTGELFF
TRBV30	TRBJ2-3	many	-	TGTGCCTGGAGTGTACTTCAAGGAGATACGCAGTATTTT	CAWSVLQGDTQYF
TRBV21-1	TRBJ1-6	many	-	TGTGCCAGCAGCGACTGGAGCTCCTATAATTCACCCCTCCACTTT	CASSDWSSYNSPLHF
TRBV12-3/TRBV12-4	TRBJ2-2	-	-	TGTGCCAGCAGTTTAGGTACAGGTGTCACCGGGGAGCTGTTTTTT	CASSLGTGVTGELFF
TRBV6-1	TRBJ1-4	few	-	TGTGCCAGCAGTGTACAGTCTTATGCAACTAATGAAAAACTGTTTTTT	CASSVQSYATNEKLFF
TRBV7-8	TRBJ2-5	many	-	TGTGCCAGCAGCCCGAGTAGAGAGACCCAGTACTTC	CASSPSRETQYF
TRBV7-2	TRBJ2-7	few	-	TGTGCCAGCAGCCCCCCGAACTACGAGCAGTACTTC	CASSPPNYEQYF
TRBV6-5	TRBJ1-1	-	TRBD1	TGTGCCAGCAGTACCCCGGGACAGGGGAACACTGAAGCTTTCTTT	CASSTPGQGNTEAFF
TRBV4-1	TRBJ1-1	many	TRBD1	TGCGCCAGCAGCCAAGATTGGGCAGGGGGCACTGAAGCTTTCTTT	CASSQDWAGGTEAFF
TRBV21-1	TRBJ1-5	many	-	TGTGCCAGCAGCAAAGGAGCCCAGGGGAATAGCAATCAGCCCCAGCATTTT	CASSKGAQGNSNQPQHF
TRBV19	TRBJ1-5	many	-	TGTGCCAGTAGTCCGGGGGTTACCCCAATTTTC	CASSPGVTPIF
TRBV19	TRBJ2-7	many	-	TGTGCCAGTAGTGCAGGGTTCTCCTACGAGCAGTACTTC	CASSAGFSYEQYF
TRBV3-1	TRBJ1-3	many	-	TGTGCCAGCACCAACAAGGGGGGCTCTGGAAACACCATATATTTT	CASTNKGGSGNTIYF
TRBV27	TRBJ2-7	many	-	TGTGCCAGCAGGCCCAAGACAGTCTCCTACGAGCAGTACTTC	CASRPKTVSYEQYF
TRBV5-1	TRBJ2-3	many	-	TGCGCCACTACTCGTGACGGACACAGCACAGATACGCAGTATTTT	CATTRDGHSTDTQYF
TRBV12-3/TRBV12-4	TRBJ2-3	many	TRBD1	TGTGCCAGCTACCTACGATCCGGGACAGGGTCAGATACGCAGTATTTT	CASYLRSGTGSDTQYF